The 14 T cell receptor beta chains listed next were all sequenced from one sample in a study of shared clonotypes between healthy human individuals. Generated by immunoSEQ multiplex PCR, the TCRdb table keeps only in-frame clones and is missing some. The repertoire has 2 million to 2.5 million clones, 80% to 95% of them found once; the top ten carry 0.37%. What was sequenced was naive CD4+ T cells from PBMCs. The subset: CD45RA+ positively selected. These receptors all stem from a man between 18 and 35 years old in good health. Some clones in this sample may be carry-over from other donors' samples.

The genes are TRBV28 and TRBJ1-2; 7 bases fit TRBD1. The CDR3 totals 14 residues. V shed 6 bases and J 1 base; nucleotides not matched to a gene: 5. The germline gives CDR1 MDHEN, CDR2 SYDVKM. The CDR3 sequence is CASSPGQSNYGYTF. CDR3 DNA: TGTGCCAGCAGCCCGGGACAGAGTAACTATGGCTACACCTTC.

This rearrangement joins TRBV28 to TRBJ1-5; D gene unclear. The CDR3 is made up of 12 amino acids. Between the trimmed V and J ends, which lost 4 bases and 7 bases, there was a span of 8 bases. CDR1 and CDR2 from the germline V gene are MDHEN and SYDVKM. The CDR3: CASSSYAQPQHF. Here the CDR3 DNA reads TGTGCCAGCAGTTCGTACGCCCAGCCCCAGCATTTT.

This sequence joins TRBV7-3 and TRBJ2-1; 7 nucleotides match TRBD2. Unmatched junction bases numbered 8, after V lost 6 bases and J lost 0 bases. Germline V gene data show CDR1 as SGHTA and CDR2 as FQGTGA. The CDR3 sequence is 16 residues long. CDR3 nucleotide sequence: TGTGCCAGCAGTCGGCCCAGCGGGACCTCCTACAATGAGCAGTTCTTC. This encodes CASSRPSGTSYNEQFF.

The rearrangement joins TRBV11-2 to TRBJ2-7; possibly TRBD1 or TRBD2 for D (5 bases each). The V end was cut by 3 bases, the J end by 1 base, with 10 bases between. The CDR3 has 14 residues. Germline V gene data show CDR1 as SGHAT and CDR2 as FQNNGV. CDR3 nucleotides: TGTGCCAGCAGCTTTGGGACCGAATCCTACGAGCAGTACTTC. Amino acid sequence: CASSFGTESYEQYF.

The chain is built from TRBV10-3 and TRBJ2-2, with D perhaps matching TRBD1 or TRBD2 (5 bases each). Trimming removed 6 bases at V and 1 base at J, with 9 bases between. Germline V lookup: CDR1 ENHRY, CDR2 SYGVKD. This CDR3 has 14 amino acids. CDR3 bases: TGTGCCATCAGGCCGGGGCGGAACACCGGGGAGCTGTTTTTT. This translates into CAIRPGRNTGELFF.

This clone was observed a single time. The CDR3 reads CASRTDNNEQFF. CDR3 coding DNA: TGTGCCAGCAGGACGGACAATAATGAGCAGTTCTTC. This sequence joins TRBV2 and TRBJ2-1; TRBD1 is a possible D gene (5 bases). This CDR3 has 12 amino acids. Deletions cut 6 bases from V and 7 bases from J, with 10 bases between. The germline gives CDR1 SNHLY, CDR2 FYNNEI.

The V gene is TRBV15, the J gene TRBJ1-4; D unclear. This CDR3 has 17 amino acids. From germline, CDR1 is LNHNV and CDR2 YYDKDF (reference sequence). V was shortened by 0 bases and J by 0 bases, with 11 bases between the two germline ends. This CDR3 is CATSRDQRGTTNEKLFF. In DNA form, the CDR3 reads TGTGCCACCAGCAGAGATCAGCGCGGTACAACTAATGAAAAACTGTTTTTT. Drawing the rest from reference TRBV15 and TRBJ1-4, the complete variable domain is DAMVIQNPRYQVTQFGKPVTLSCSQTLNHNVMYWYQQKSSQAPKLLFHYYDKDFNNEADTPDNFQSRRPNTSFCFLDIRSPGLGDTAMYLCATSRDQRGTTNEKLFFGSGTQLSVL.

The J gene is TRBJ1-3, the V gene TRBV9; TRBD1 matches 7 bases. The CDR3 covers 16 residues. The ends lost 0 bases at V and 3 bases at J; junction bases unmatched: 6. Germline V gene sequence: CDR1 SGDLS, CDR2 YYNGEE. The CDR3 loop reads CASSVVPTGNGNTIYF. The CDR3, as DNA: TGTGCCAGCAGCGTAGTGCCGACAGGGAATGGAAACACCATATATTTT.

The chain carries TRBV2 and TRBJ2-3; no clear D gene. Between the trimmed V and J ends, which lost 7 bases and 1 base, there was a span of 12 bases. The germline CDR1 and CDR2 sequences are SNHLY and FYNNEI. The CDR3 runs 14 residues. CDR3: CASTAMGGTDTQYF. The CDR3 DNA reads as TGTGCCAGCACGGCGATGGGTGGCACAGATACGCAGTATTTT.

The chain joins TRBV7-2 to TRBJ1-1; D uncertain. This CDR3 has 15 amino acids. Deletions cut 5 bases from V and 1 base from J, with 14 bases between. Germline CDR1 SGHTA, CDR2 FQGNSA. CDR3 amino acids: CASSPRPETNTEAFF. Written as DNA, the CDR3 is TGTGCCAGCAGCCCACGACCGGAGACGAACACTGAAGCTTTCTTT.

The chain recombines TRBV4-2 with TRBJ1-4; D ambiguous. CDR1 is LGHNA, CDR2 YNFKEQ, per germline. The V gene lost 4 bases and the J gene lost 0 bases, with 6 bases spanning the gap. This CDR3 comprises 14 residues. This chain's CDR3 is CASSLSATNEKLFF. Here the CDR3 DNA reads TGTGCCAGCAGCCTCTCCGCAACTAATGAAAAACTGTTTTTT.

The J gene is TRBJ2-7, the V gene TRBV5-1, with 12 bases lining up with TRBD2. J was trimmed by 4 bases and V by 1 base; bases with no gene match: 3. The CDR3 length is 15 residues. CDR1 and CDR2 from the germline V gene are SGHRS and YFSETQ. The CDR3 nucleotides are TGCGCCAGCAGCTTGTCGCTAGCGGGAGGGTACGAGCAGTACTTC. Protein: CASSLSLAGGYEQYF.

This chain links TRBV18 with TRBJ1-2; D gene uncertain. Looked up from germline, CDR1 is KGHSH and CDR2 is LQKENI. The CDR3 spans 13 residues. Trimming pared 2 bases from V and 4 bases from J, leaving 8 bases between. The CDR3 DNA follows: TGTGCCAGCTCACCAGCACATAGCTATGGCTACACCTTC. Amino acid sequence: CASSPAHSYGYTF.

Remarks on this clone: Distinct nucleotide sequences in the sample also encode this CDR3. This sequence joins TRBV7-9 and TRBJ1-1, with no clear D. In germline, CDR1 is SEHNR, CDR2 FQNEAQ (reference sequence). The CDR3 length is 13 residues. Trimming shortened V by 2 bases and J by 3 bases, and 7 bases separated the two germline ends. CDR3 DNA sequence: TGTGCCAGCAGCTTACAGGAGGACACTGAAGCTTTCTTT. Amino acids: CASSLQEDTEAFF.